This T cell receptor (beta chain) was retrieved from a study of blood T cell repertoires in COVID-19. Study information: PBMCs, B-cell-depleted T cells, or T cells provided the cDNA or gDNA that made up the material.

As to this clone: The same CDR3 can be traced to other DNA sequences in this sample.

The CDR3 spans 14 residues. Germline lookup yields CDR1 LGHDT and CDR2 YNNKEL (reference sequence). Deletions cut 0 bases from V and 5 bases from J, with 10 bases between. Sequenced by immunoSEQ multiplex PCR; TCRdb stores in-frame clones only, minus some. The table records roughly 130,000 clones, 84% of them present only once. The chain couples TRBV3-1 (or the pseudogene TRBV3-2) to TRBJ1-1, with a possible D match to TRBD1 (6 bases). This TCR was recovered from a woman aged 55-69 years with acute or convalescent COVID-19. The sample taken for sequencing was peripheral blood. The CDR3: CASSQDGGGTEAFF. CDR3 nucleotides: TGTGCCAGCAGCCAAGATGGGGGCGGGACTGAAGCTTTCTTT.